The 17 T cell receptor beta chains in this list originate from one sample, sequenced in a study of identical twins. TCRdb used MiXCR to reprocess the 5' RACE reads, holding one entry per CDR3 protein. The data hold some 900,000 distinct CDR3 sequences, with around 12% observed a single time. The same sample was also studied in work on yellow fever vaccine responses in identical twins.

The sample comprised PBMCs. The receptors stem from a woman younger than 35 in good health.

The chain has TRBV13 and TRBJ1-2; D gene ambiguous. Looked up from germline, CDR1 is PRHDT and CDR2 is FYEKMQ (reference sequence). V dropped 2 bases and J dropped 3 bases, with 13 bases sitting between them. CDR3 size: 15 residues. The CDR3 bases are TGTGCCAGCAGCTTAATGGCCGGGCCGCACTATGGCTACACCTTC. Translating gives CASSLMAGPHYGYTF.

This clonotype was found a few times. Here the CDR3 DNA reads TGTGCCAGCAGCGTAGGGACGGGACAGGATCGCAATCAGCCCCAGCATTTT. It encodes CASSVGTGQDRNQPQHF. The chain carries TRBV9 and TRBJ1-5, with 8 positions matching TRBD1. This CDR3 has 17 amino acids. V was clipped by 0 bases and J by 2 bases; unmatched bases: 7. Per the germline V gene, CDR1 is SGDLS and CDR2 is YYNGEE.

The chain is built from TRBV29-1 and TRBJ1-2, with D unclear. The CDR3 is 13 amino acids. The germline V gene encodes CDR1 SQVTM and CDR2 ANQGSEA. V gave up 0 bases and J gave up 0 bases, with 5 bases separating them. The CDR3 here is CSVEEGPNYGYTF. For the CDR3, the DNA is TGCAGCGTTGAAGAGGGTCCTAACTATGGCTACACCTTC.

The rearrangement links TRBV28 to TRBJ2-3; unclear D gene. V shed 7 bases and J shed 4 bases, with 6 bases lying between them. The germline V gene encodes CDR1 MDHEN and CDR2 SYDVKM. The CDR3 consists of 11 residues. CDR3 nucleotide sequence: TGTGCCAGCACAGCAGCAGATACGCAGTATTTT. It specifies CASTAADTQYF.

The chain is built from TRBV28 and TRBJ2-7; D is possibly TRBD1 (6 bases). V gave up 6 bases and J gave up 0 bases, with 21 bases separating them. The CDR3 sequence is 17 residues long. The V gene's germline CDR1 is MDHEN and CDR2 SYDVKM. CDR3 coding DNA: TGTGCCAGCAGATCACAGGGTCCAAGAGTAAGCTCCTACGAGCAGTACTTC. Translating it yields CASRSQGPRVSSYEQYF.

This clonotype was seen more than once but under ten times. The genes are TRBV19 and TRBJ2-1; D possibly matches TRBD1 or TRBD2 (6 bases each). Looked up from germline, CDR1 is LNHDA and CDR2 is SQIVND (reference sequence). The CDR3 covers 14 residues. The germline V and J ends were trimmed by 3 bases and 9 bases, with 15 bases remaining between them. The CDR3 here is CASSIGGRWVEQFF. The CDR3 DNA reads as TGTGCCAGTAGTATTGGGGGGCGCTGGGTTGAGCAGTTCTTC.

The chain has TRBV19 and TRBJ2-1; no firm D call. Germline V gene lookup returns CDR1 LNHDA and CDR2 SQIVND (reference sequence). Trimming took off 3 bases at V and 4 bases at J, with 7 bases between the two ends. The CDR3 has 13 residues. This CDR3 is CASSIEGYNEQFF. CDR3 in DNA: TGTGCCAGTAGTATCGAAGGGTACAATGAGCAGTTCTTC.

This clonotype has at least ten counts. Here the CDR3 DNA reads TGTGCCAGCAGTGTCCCCCGGGCTGCCGAAATCCAGCCCCAGCATTTT. It is translated as CASSVPRAAEIQPQHF. The J gene is TRBJ1-5, the V gene TRBV28; D is unresolved. This CDR3 comprises 16 residues. CDR1 and CDR2 from the germline V gene are MDHEN and SYDVKM. Trimming removed 5 bases from V and 7 bases from J, with 21 bases in between. The full variable domain, in which reference TRBV28 and TRBJ1-5 provide the parts outside the CDR3, is DVKVTQSSRYLVKRTGEKVFLECVQDMDHENMFWYRQDPGLGLRLIYFSYDVKMKEKGDIPEGYSVSREKKERFSLILESASTNQTSMYLCASSVPRAAEIQPQHFGDGTRLSIL.

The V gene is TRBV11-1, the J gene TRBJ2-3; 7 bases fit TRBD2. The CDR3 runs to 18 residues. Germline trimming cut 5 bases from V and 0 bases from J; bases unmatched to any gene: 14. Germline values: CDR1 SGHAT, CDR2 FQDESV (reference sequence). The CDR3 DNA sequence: TGTGCCAGCAGCCTCAAAAACAAGCCGGGACTAAGCACAGATACGCAGTATTTT. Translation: CASSLKNKPGLSTDTQYF. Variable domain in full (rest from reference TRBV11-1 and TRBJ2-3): EAEVAQSPRYKITEKSQAVAFWCDPISGHATLYWYRQILGQGPELLVQFQDESVVDDSQLPKDRFSAERLKGVDSTLKIQPAELGDSAMYLCASSLKNKPGLSTDTQYFGPGTRLTVL.

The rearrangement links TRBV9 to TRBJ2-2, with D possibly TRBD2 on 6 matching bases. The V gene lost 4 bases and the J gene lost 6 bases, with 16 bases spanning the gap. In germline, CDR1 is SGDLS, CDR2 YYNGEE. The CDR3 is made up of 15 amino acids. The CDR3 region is CASSRTGGIPGELFF. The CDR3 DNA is TGTGCCAGCAGCCGTACTGGGGGGATACCCGGGGAGCTGTTTTTT. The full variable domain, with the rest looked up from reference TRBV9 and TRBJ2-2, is DSGVTQTPKHLITATGQRVTLRCSPRSGDLSVYWYQQSLDQGLQFLIQYYNGEERAKGNILERFSAQQFPDLHSELNLSSLELGDSALYFCASSRTGGIPGELFFGEGSRLTVL.

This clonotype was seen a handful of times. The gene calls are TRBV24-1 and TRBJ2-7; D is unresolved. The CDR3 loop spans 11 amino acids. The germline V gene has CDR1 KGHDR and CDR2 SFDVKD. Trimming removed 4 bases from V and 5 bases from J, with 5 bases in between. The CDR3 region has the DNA TGTGCCACCAGTGAAAGGGACGAGCAGTACTTC. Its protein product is CATSERDEQYF.

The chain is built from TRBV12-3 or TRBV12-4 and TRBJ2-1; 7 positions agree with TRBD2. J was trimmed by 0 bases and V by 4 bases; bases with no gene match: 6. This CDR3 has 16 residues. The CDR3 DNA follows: TGTGCCAGCAGTTCGGGACTACCGAGCTCCTACAATGAGCAGTTCTTC. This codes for CASSSGLPSSYNEQFF.

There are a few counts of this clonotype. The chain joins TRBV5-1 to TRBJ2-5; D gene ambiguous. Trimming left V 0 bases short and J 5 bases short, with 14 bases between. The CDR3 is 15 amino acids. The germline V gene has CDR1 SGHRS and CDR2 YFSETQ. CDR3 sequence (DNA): TGCGCCAGCAGCTTGGACGGCCGACTGGGGGAGACCCAGTACTTC. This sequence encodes CASSLDGRLGETQYF. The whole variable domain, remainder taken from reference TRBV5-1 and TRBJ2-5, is KAGVTQTPRYLIKTRGQQVTLSCSPISGHRSVSWYQQTPGQGLQFLFEYFSETQRNKGNFPGRFSGRQFSNSRSEMNVSTLELGDSALYLCASSLDGRLGETQYFGPGTRLLVL.

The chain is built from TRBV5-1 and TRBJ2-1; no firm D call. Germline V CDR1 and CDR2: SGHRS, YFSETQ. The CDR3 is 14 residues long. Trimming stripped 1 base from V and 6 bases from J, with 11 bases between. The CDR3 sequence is CASSLRTPGNEQFF. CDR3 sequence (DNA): TGCGCCAGCAGCTTGAGGACCCCCGGCAATGAGCAGTTCTTC.

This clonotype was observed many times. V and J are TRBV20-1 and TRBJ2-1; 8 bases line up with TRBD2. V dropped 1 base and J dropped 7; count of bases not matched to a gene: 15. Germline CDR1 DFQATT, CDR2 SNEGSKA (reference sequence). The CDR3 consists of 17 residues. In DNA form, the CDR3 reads TGCAGTGCTAGAGGCATGGGACTAGTCGGTCGGGTAAATGAGCAGTTCTTC. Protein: CSARGMGLVGRVNEQFF.

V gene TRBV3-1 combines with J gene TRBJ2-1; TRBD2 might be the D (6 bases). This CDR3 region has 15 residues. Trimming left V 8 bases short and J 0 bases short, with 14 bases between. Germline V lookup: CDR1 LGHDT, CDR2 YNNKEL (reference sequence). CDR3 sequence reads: CASGDWSTSYNEQFF. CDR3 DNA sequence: TGTGCCAGCGGGGACTGGAGTACCTCCTACAATGAGCAGTTCTTC.

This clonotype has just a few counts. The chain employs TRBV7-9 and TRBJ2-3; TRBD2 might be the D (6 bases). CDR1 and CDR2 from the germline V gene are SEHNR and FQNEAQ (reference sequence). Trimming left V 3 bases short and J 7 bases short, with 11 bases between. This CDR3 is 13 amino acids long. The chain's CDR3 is CASSFGSGHTQYF. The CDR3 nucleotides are TGTGCCAGCAGCTTCGGTAGCGGACATACGCAGTATTTT.